This T cell receptor (beta chain) came from a study of blood T cell repertoires in COVID-19. Overall study: Sources were T cells, B-cell-depleted T cells, or PBMCs; the material itself was cDNA or gDNA.

Per the original data handling: Amplification of reference gene primers was used by the study to estimate nucleated cell counts. Method: immunoSEQ multiplex PCR; TCRdb's copy keeps in-frame clones and lacks some. V and J calls and clone size are those listed in that table; D and trimming were worked out from the DNA. The sample consists of 200,000 to 300,000 clones, roughly 83% of them appearing once. This clone was found a few times. V trimming: 5 bases; J trimming: 6 bases; junction bases outside the gene matches: 13. In germline, CDR1 is SGHTA, CDR2 FQGNSA. This CDR3 contains 17 residues. Sequencing was performed on peripheral blood. The chain has TRBV7-2 and TRBJ2-2, with TRBD2 matching over 9 bases. The TCR comes from a man aged 35 to 55 with acute or convalescent COVID-19. As DNA, the CDR3 is TGTGCCAGCAGCCAATTCCCTAGCGGGACTTTGGCCGGGGAGCTGTTTTTT. Amino acids: CASSQFPSGTLAGELFF.